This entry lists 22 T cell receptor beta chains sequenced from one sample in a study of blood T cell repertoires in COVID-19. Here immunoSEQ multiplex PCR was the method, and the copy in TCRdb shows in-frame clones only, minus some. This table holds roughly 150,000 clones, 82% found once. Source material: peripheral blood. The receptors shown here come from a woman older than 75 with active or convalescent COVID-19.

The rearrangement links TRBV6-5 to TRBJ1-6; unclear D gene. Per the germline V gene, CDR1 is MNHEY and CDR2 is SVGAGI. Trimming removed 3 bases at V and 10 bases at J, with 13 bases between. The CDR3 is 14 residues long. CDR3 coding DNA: TGTGCCAGCAGTTATAAAAACGGGAACTCACCCCTCCACTTT. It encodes CASSYKNGNSPLHF.

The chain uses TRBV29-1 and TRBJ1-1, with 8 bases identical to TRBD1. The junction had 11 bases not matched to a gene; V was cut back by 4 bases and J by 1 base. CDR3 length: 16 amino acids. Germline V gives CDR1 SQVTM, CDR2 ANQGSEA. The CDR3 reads CSVADRVGRTNTEAFF. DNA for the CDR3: TGCAGCGTTGCGGACAGGGTCGGGCGTACGAACACTGAAGCTTTCTTT.

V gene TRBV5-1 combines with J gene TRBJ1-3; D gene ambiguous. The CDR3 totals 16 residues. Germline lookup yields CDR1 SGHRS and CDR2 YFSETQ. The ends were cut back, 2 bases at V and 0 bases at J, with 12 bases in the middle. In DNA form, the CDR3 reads TGCGCCAGCAGCTTAGGAGGTTCCCCCTCTGGAAACACCATATATTTT. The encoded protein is CASSLGGSPSGNTIYF.

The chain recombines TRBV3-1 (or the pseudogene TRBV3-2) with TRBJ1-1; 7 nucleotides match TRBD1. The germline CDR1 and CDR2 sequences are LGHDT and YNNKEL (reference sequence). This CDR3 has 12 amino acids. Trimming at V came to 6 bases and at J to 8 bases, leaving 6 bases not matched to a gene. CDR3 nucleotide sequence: TGTGCCAGCAGACCCGGACAGGACGAAGCTTTCTTT. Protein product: CASRPGQDEAFF.

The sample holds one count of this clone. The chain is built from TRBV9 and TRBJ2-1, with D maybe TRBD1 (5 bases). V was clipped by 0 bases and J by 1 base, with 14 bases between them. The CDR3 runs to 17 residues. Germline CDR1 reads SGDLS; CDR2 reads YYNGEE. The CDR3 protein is CASSVVGPETSYNEQFF. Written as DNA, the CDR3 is TGTGCCAGCAGCGTAGTGGGGCCGGAGACTTCCTACAATGAGCAGTTCTTC.

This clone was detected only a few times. This chain's CDR3 is CSAEGSSGNTIYF. In DNA, the CDR3 is TGCAGCGCCGAGGGCTCCTCTGGAAACACCATATATTTT. The rearrangement joins TRBV29-1 to TRBJ1-3; D is unresolved. With 7 bases removed from V and 0 bases from J, the gap between germline ends came to 10 bases. The CDR3 covers 13 residues. CDR1 and CDR2 (germline): SQVTM, ANQGSEA.

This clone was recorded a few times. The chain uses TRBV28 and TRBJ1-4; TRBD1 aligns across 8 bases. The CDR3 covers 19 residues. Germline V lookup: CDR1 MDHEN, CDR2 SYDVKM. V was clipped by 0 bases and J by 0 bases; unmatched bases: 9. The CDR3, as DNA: TGTGCCAGCAGTTTATGGAGCCTAACAGGGGGAACAACTAATGAAAAACTGTTTTTT. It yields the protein CASSLWSLTGGTTNEKLFF.

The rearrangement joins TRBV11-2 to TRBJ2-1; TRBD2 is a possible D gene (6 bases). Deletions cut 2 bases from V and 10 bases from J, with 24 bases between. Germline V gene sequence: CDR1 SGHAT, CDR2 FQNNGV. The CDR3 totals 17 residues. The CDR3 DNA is TGTGCCAGCAGCTTAAAGGTAGGGACTCGCCCCGAGGAGGAGCAGTTCTTC. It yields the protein CASSLKVGTRPEEEQFF.

This chain's CDR3 is CASSLRQYTGELFF. The CDR3, as DNA: TGTGCCAGCAGTTTAAGACAGTACACCGGGGAGCTGTTTTTT. V usage is TRBV28 and J usage is TRBJ2-2, with D maybe TRBD1 (5 bases). The CDR3 loop spans 14 amino acids. CDR1 MDHEN and CDR2 SYDVKM come from the germline V gene. Trimming pared 2 bases from V and 3 bases from J, leaving 7 bases between.

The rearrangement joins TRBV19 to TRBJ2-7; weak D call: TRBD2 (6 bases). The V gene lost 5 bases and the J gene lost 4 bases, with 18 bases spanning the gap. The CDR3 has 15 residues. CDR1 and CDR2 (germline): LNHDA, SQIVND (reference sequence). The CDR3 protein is CASSPWDSQPYEQYF. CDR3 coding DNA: TGTGCCAGTAGTCCCTGGGACTCCCAACCTTACGAGCAGTACTTC.

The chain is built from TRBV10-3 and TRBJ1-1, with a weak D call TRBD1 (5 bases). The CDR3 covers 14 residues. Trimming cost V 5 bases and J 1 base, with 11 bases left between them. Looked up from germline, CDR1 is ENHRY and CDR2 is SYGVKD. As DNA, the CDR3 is TGTGCCATCAGTCCGACAGTCGGGAACACTGAAGCTTTCTTT. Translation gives CAISPTVGNTEAFF.

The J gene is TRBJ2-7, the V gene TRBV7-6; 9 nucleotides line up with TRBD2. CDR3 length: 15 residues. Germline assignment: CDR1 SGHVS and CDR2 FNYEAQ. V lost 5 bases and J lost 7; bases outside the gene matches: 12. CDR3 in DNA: TGTGCCAGCAGCATGGCGGGGGGGGCGTGGAGAGAGCAGTACTTC. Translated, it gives CASSMAGGAWREQYF.

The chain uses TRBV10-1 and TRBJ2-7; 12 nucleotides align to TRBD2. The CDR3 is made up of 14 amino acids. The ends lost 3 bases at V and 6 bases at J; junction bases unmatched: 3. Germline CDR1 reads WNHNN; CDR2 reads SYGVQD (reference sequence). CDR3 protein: CASSELAGGFEQYF. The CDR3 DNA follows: TGCGCCAGCAGTGAACTAGCGGGAGGATTCGAGCAGTACTTC.

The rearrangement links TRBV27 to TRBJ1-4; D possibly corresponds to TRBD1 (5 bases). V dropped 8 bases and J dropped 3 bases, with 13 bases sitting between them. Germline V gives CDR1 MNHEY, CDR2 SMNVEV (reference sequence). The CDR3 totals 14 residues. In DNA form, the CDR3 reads TGTGCCAGCGCTCGACAGATTTCTAATGAAAAACTGTTTTTT. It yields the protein CASARQISNEKLFF.

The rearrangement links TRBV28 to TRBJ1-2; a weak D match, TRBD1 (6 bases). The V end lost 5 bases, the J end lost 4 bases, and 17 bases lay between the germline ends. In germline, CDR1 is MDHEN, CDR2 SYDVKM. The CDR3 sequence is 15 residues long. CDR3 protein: CASSLGQRALYGYTF. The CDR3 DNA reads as TGTGCCAGCAGTCTCGGACAGAGGGCCCTCTATGGCTACACCTTC.

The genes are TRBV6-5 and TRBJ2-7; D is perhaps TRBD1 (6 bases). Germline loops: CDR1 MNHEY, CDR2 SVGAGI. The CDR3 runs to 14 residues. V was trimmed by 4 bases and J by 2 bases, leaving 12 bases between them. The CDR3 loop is CASSLWGQTYEQYF. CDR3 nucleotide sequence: TGTGCCAGCAGTTTATGGGGGCAGACCTACGAGCAGTACTTC.

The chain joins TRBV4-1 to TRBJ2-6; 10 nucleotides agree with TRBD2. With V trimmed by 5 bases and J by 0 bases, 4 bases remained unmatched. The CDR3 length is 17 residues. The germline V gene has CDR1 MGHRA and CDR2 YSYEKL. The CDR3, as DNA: TGCGCCAGCAGCTGGGCTAGCGGGGGCTCTGGGGCCAACGTCCTGACTTTC. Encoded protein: CASSWASGGSGANVLTF.

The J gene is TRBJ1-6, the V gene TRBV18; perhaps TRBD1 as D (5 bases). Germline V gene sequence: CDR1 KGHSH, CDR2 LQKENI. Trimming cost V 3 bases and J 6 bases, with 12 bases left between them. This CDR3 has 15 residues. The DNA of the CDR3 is TGTGCCAGCTCACCGCCGGGGGGGGTTAATTCACCCCTCCACTTT. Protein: CASSPPGGVNSPLHF.

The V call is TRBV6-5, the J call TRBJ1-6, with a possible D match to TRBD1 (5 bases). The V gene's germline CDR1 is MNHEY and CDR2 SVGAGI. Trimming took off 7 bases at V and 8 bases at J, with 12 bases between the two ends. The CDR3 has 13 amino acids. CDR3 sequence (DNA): TGTGCCAGCATACCGGGGGGTGATTCACCCCTCCACTTT. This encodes CASIPGGDSPLHF.

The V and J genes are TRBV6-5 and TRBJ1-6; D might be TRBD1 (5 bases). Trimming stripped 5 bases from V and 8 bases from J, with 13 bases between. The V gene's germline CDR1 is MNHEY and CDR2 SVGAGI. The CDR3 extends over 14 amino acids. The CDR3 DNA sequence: TGTGCCAGCAGTCAACAGGAGAACTATTCACCCCTCCACTTT. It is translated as CASSQQENYSPLHF.

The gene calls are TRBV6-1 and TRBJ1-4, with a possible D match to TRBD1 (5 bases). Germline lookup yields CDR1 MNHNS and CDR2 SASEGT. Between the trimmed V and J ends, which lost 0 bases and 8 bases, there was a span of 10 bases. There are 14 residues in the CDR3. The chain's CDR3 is CASSEARVGEKLFF. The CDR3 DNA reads TGTGCCAGCAGTGAAGCCAGGGTGGGCGAAAAACTGTTTTTT.

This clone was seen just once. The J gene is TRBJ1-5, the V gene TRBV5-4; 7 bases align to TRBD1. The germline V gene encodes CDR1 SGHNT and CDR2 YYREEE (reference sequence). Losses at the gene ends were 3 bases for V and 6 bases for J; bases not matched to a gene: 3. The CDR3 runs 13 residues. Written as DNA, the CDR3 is TGTGCCAGCAGCTCAGGGGGGAGTCAGCCCCAGCATTTT. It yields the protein CASSSGGSQPQHF.